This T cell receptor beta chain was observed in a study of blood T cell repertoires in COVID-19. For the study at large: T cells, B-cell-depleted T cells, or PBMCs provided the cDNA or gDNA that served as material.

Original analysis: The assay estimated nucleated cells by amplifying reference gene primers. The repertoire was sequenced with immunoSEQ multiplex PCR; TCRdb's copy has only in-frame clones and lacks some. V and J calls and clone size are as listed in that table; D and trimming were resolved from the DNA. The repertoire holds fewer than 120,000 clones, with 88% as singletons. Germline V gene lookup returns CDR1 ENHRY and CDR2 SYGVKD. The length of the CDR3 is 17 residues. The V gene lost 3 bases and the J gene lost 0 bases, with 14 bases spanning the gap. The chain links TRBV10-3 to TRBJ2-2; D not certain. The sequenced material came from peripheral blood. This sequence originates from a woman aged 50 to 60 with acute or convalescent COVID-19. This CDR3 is CAISDPRVAANTGELFF. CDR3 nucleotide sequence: TGTGCCATCAGTGACCCTCGGGTGGCGGCGAACACCGGGGAGCTGTTTTTT.